This T cell receptor beta chain emerged from a study of T cell repertoires in cytomegalovirus infection. Germline CDR1 SSHAT, CDR2 FNYEAQ (reference sequence). The CDR3 runs 15 residues. TCRdb re-called the reads through MiXCR, storing one row per CDR3 protein. The table lists roughly 500,000 distinct CDR3 sequences, about 10% of them singletons. In the case of this clonotype: One junction end does not reproduce the germline sequence, and a read error may be involved.

The sequencing sample was made of PBMCs. The clonotype comes from a human donor in good health (CMV status not recorded). Some clones in this sample may be carry-over from other donors' samples. The rearrangement links TRBV7-7 to TRBJ2-1; 8 positions agree with TRBD2. CDR3 nucleotide sequence: TGTGCTAGCATTCGCCCCCACGGGGGGGACGATGAGCAGTTCTTC. Translated, it gives CASIRPHGGDDEQFF.